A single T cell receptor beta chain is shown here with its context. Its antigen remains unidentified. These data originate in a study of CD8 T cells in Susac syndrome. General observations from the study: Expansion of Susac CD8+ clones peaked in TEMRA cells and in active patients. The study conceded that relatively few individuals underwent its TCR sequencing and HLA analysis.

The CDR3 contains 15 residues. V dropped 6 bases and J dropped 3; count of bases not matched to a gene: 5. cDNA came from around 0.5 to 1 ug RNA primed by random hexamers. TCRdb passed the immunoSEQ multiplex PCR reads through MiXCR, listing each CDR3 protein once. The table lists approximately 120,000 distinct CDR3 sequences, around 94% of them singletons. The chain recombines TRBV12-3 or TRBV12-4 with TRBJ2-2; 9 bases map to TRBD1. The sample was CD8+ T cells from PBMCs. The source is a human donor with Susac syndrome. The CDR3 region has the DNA TGTGCCAGCAGCTCGGGACAGGGCGACACCGGGGAGCTGTTTTTT. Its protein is CASSSGQGDTGELFF.